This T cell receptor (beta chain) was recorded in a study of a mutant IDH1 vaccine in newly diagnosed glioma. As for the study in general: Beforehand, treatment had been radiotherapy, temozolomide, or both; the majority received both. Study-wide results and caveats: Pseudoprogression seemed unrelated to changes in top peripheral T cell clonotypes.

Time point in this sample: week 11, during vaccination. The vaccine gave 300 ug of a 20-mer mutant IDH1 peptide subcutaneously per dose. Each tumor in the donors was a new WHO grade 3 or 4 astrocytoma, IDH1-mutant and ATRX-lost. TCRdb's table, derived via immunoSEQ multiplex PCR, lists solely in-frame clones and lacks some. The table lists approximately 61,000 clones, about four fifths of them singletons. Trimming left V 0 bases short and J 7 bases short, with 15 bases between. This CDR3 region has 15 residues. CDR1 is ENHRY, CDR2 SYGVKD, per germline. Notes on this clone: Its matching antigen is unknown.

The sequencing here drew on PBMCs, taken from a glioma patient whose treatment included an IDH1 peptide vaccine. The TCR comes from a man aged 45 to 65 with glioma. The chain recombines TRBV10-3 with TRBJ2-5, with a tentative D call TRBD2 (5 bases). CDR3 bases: TGTGCCATCAGTGAGTCGAATGGGGTCCGGGGGACCCAGTACTTC. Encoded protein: CAISESNGVRGTQYF.